Following are 32 T cell receptor beta chains from one sample sequenced in a study of cytomegalovirus exposure and HLA in healthy donors. The PCR was carried out with 60 Vbeta primers and 13 Jbeta primers. Profiled with immunoSEQ multiplex PCR; TCRdb holds only in-frame clones, not every one. The sample records over 75,000 clones, roughly 80% being singletons. The sample was PBMCs. Receptors originate from a woman aged 55-70 years in good health and CMV-seronegative.

The chain combines TRBV10-2 with TRBJ2-6; D is possibly TRBD2 (6 bases). V lost 4 bases to trimming and J lost 4 bases, with 11 bases between them. Per germline, CDR1 WSHSY and CDR2 SAAADI. This CDR3 contains 15 residues. The CDR3 DNA sequence: TGCGCCAGCAGTGGAACTAGCCACGGGGCCAACGTCCTGACTTTC. It codes for CASSGTSHGANVLTF.

The CDR3 bases are TGTGCCAGCAGCTTAGAAGTTGCGACTAAAGAGACCCAGTACTTC. Translated, it gives CASSLEVATKETQYF. The V gene is TRBV7-6, the J gene TRBJ2-5, with D possibly matching TRBD2 (5 bases). The CDR3 length is 15 residues. The V and J ends lost 1 base and 3 bases respectively, with 12 bases between them. Germline-derived CDR1 and CDR2 are SGHVS and FNYEAQ.

The J gene is TRBJ2-3, the V gene TRBV10-2; TRBD1 matches at 7 bases. Germline CDR1 reads WSHSY; CDR2 reads SAAADI. CDR3 length: 14 amino acids. Unmatched junction bases numbered 6, after V lost 4 bases and J lost 5 bases. As DNA, the CDR3 is TGCGCCAGCAGTGGAAACAGGGGTAAAGATACGCAGTATTTT. Its translation: CASSGNRGKDTQYF.

The chain uses TRBV11-2 and TRBJ2-7; 8 nucleotides match TRBD2. This CDR3 region has 16 residues. Germline CDR1 reads SGHAT; CDR2 reads FQNNGV. Losses at the gene ends were 4 bases for V and 1 base for J; bases not matched to a gene: 9. In nucleotides, the CDR3 is TGTGCCAGCAGCTCCCTGGGTAGCGGGACTTCCTACGAGCAGTACTTC. Protein product: CASSSLGSGTSYEQYF.

The rearrangement joins TRBV7-9 to TRBJ1-1; 11 bases align to TRBD1. The CDR3 totals 16 residues. The germline gives CDR1 SEHNR, CDR2 FQNEAQ (reference sequence). The V gene end was trimmed by 0 bases and the J gene end by 5 bases; junction bases not matched to a gene: 5. The CDR3 bases are TGTGCCAGCAGCTTAGCGCGGACAGGGGGCGAAACTGAAGCTTTCTTT. It yields the protein CASSLARTGGETEAFF.

In this sample, this clone turned up a few times. V and J are TRBV4-3 and TRBJ2-7, with TRBD2 identical over 9 bases. CDR3 length: 16 amino acids. Germline CDR1 and CDR2: LGHNA and YSLEER. Unmatched junction bases numbered 6, after V lost 0 bases and J lost 3 bases. The CDR3 reads CASSQDMGLAHYEQYF. In DNA form, the CDR3 reads TGCGCCAGCAGCCAAGATATGGGACTAGCCCACTACGAGCAGTACTTC.

This CDR3 reads CASSSLAGGYEQYF. CDR3 bases: TGTGCCAGCAGCTCTCTAGCGGGAGGGTACGAGCAGTACTTC. The chain links TRBV7-7 to TRBJ2-7, with 12 bases aligning to TRBD2. The length of the CDR3 is 14 residues. Germline assignment: CDR1 SSHAT and CDR2 FNYEAQ (reference sequence). V shed 4 bases, J shed 4 bases, and the junction held 2 bases outside the gene matches.

The genes are TRBV7-2 and TRBJ1-5, with unresolved D. V was clipped by 3 bases and J by 5 bases, with 8 bases between them. CDR3 length equals 13 residues. Germline V gene lookup returns CDR1 SGHTA and CDR2 FQGNSA. In DNA, the CDR3 is TGTGCCAGCAGCTTCTACCAGGATCAGCCCCAGCATTTT. Encoded protein: CASSFYQDQPQHF.

V and J are TRBV27 and TRBJ2-7; 7 positions match TRBD1. After removal of 5 bases from V and 3 bases from J, the junction contained 10 bases not matched to a gene. Looked up from germline, CDR1 is MNHEY and CDR2 is SMNVEV (reference sequence). The CDR3 is 15 residues long. In DNA, the CDR3 is TGTGCCAGCAGTCTCCGGACAGGAATCCTCTACGAGCAGTACTTC. Its protein is CASSLRTGILYEQYF.

The chain joins TRBV9 to TRBJ2-2; 7 nucleotides align to TRBD1. The germline V gene encodes CDR1 SGDLS and CDR2 YYNGEE. This CDR3 is 14 amino acids long. V lost 6 bases, J lost 2 bases, and 4 bases stayed unmatched. As DNA, the CDR3 is TGTGCCAGCACCGGGACAGTTAACACCGGGGAGCTGTTTTTT. Protein: CASTGTVNTGELFF.

This rearrangement joins TRBV7-2 to TRBJ1-5; maybe TRBD1 (6 bases). The CDR3 is 15 residues long. CDR1 and CDR2 (germline): SGHTA, FQGNSA. The V end was cut by 5 bases, the J end by 3 bases, with 14 bases between. This chain's CDR3 is CASSLNGGLNQPQHF. CDR3 DNA: TGTGCCAGCAGCCTCAACGGGGGGCTCAATCAGCCCCAGCATTTT.

The chain recombines TRBV9 with TRBJ1-1; D is perhaps TRBD1 (5 bases). This CDR3 region has 14 residues. V lost 3 bases and J lost 5, with 14 bases in between. Germline V gene lookup returns CDR1 SGDLS and CDR2 YYNGEE. CDR3 nucleotide sequence: TGTGCCAGCAGCGCGGCAGGGATAGGAACTGAAGCTTTCTTT. Its translation: CASSAAGIGTEAFF.

Only a few counts were recorded for this clone. The V gene is TRBV4-1, the J gene TRBJ2-7; a possible D gene is TRBD1 (5 bases). V was pared by 1 base and J by 0 bases, with 13 bases between. Looked up from germline, CDR1 is MGHRA and CDR2 is YSYEKL. This CDR3 is 16 amino acids long. The CDR3 here is CASSQAQGTFSYEQYF. CDR3 sequence (DNA): TGCGCCAGCAGCCAAGCCCAGGGCACCTTCTCCTACGAGCAGTACTTC.

This clone was recorded once. V usage is TRBV5-1 and J usage is TRBJ1-1, with 7 positions matching TRBD1. The V segment lost 2 bases and the J segment 1 base; nucleotides outside the gene matches: 2. Per germline, CDR1 SGHRS and CDR2 YFSETQ. This CDR3 has 14 amino acids. CDR3 amino acids: CASSFGTANTEAFF. The CDR3 region has the DNA TGCGCCAGCAGCTTCGGGACAGCGAACACTGAAGCTTTCTTT.

This chain links TRBV6-5 with TRBJ2-7; 14 bases fit TRBD2. The CDR3 extends over 16 amino acids. Per the germline V gene, CDR1 is MNHEY and CDR2 is SVGAGI. The V segment lost 0 bases and the J segment 4 bases; nucleotides outside the gene matches: 2. The CDR3 here is CASSYSGTSGGYEQYF. The CDR3 nucleotides are TGTGCCAGCAGTTACTCCGGGACTAGCGGGGGTTACGAGCAGTACTTC.

The chain joins TRBV5-6 to TRBJ1-1; D not resolved. V shed 0 bases and J shed 4 bases, with 10 bases lying between them. The germline V gene has CDR1 SGHDT and CDR2 YYEEEE. The CDR3 is made up of 14 amino acids. This CDR3 is CASSLDSRSTEAFF. CDR3 DNA: TGTGCCAGCAGCTTGGACAGTAGGTCCACTGAAGCTTTCTTT.

This clone was counted a few times. The genes are TRBV6-5 and TRBJ2-7; 9 nucleotides align to TRBD1. Germline CDR1 and CDR2: MNHEY and SVGAGI. The CDR3 is 14 residues long. The V and J ends lost 5 bases and 3 bases, in that order; junction bases with no gene match: 5. As DNA, the CDR3 is TGTGCCAGCAGTAGGGACAGGGAACTCTACGAGCAGTACTTC. Amino acids: CASSRDRELYEQYF.

J is TRBJ1-2 and V is TRBV2; no clear D. The CDR3 loop spans 13 amino acids. V lost 6 bases and J 7 bases, leaving 15 bases between the germline ends. The germline gives CDR1 SNHLY, CDR2 FYNNEI. In nucleotides, the CDR3 is TGTGCCAGCAGGATCGGAGTTAGAGGTGGCTACACCTTC. As protein: CASRIGVRGGYTF.

The chain recombines TRBV28 with TRBJ2-7, with a tentative D call TRBD1 (6 bases). The germline CDR1 and CDR2 sequences are MDHEN and SYDVKM. With 7 bases removed from V and 3 bases from J, the gap between germline ends came to 19 bases. The CDR3 extends over 15 amino acids. In DNA form, the CDR3 reads TGTGCCAGCAATACTCAGGGGTCTCCCCACTACGAGCAGTACTTC. It yields the protein CASNTQGSPHYEQYF. Full variable domain (outside the CDR3, taken from reference TRBV28 and TRBJ2-7): DVKVTQSSRYLVKRTGEKVFLECVQDMDHENMFWYRQDPGLGLRLIYFSYDVKMKEKGDIPEGYSVSREKKERFSLILESASTNQTSMYLCASNTQGSPHYEQYFGPGTRLTVT.

The V call is TRBV7-9, the J call TRBJ1-1, with a weak D call TRBD1 (5 bases). There are 12 residues in the CDR3. Germline lookup yields CDR1 SEHNR and CDR2 FQNEAQ (reference sequence). V lost 7 bases and J 3 bases, leaving 9 bases between the germline ends. The DNA of the CDR3 is TGTGCCAGCACCCCGGGGGACACTGAAGCTTTCTTT. As protein: CASTPGDTEAFF. The full variable domain, completed using reference TRBV7-9 and TRBJ1-1, is DTGVSQNPRHKITKRGQNVTFRCDPISEHNRLYWYRQTLGQGPEFLTYFQNEAQLEKSRLLSDRFSAERPKGSFSTLEIQRTEQGDSAMYLCASTPGDTEAFFGQGTRLTVV.

The genes are TRBV5-3 and TRBJ2-5; no clear D. TRBV5-3 is an ORF for which the function is uncertain. The CDR3 spans 13 residues. V dropped 4 bases and J dropped 3 bases, with 10 bases sitting between them. CDR3 sequence reads: CARSRRPKETQYF. Here the CDR3 DNA reads TGTGCCAGAAGCCGCAGGCCCAAAGAGACCCAGTACTTC.

The J gene is TRBJ2-3, the V gene TRBV4-3, with 8 bases lining up with TRBD1. This CDR3 region has 20 residues. V was pared by 0 bases and J by 3 bases, with 17 bases of the junction left unmatched. The germline V gene encodes CDR1 LGHNA and CDR2 YSLEER. CDR3 in amino acids: CASSQDPTRGLAFRTDTQYF. The CDR3 DNA is TGCGCCAGCAGCCAAGACCCAACCAGGGGGCTAGCGTTTCGTACAGATACGCAGTATTTT.

The chain employs TRBV4-1 and TRBJ1-5; 7 bases are a match to TRBD1. Trimming took 5 bases from V and 10 from J; bases not matched to a gene: 11. The CDR3 loop spans 14 amino acids. The germline V gene encodes CDR1 MGHRA and CDR2 YSYEKL. The chain's CDR3 is CASSRQGDQPPQHF. CDR3 bases: TGCGCCAGCAGCAGACAGGGCGATCAACCACCCCAGCATTTT.

This chain links TRBV7-9 with TRBJ2-2; the match to TRBD1 covers 8 bases. Trimming took 5 bases from V and 2 from J; bases not matched to a gene: 4. The CDR3 covers 15 residues. Germline loops: CDR1 SEHNR, CDR2 FQNEAQ (reference sequence). The chain's CDR3 is CASSRQGKNTGELFF. In DNA form, the CDR3 reads TGTGCCAGCAGCCGACAGGGGAAAAACACCGGGGAGCTGTTTTTT.

The rearrangement links TRBV29-1 to TRBJ1-1, with D perhaps matching TRBD1 (5 bases). From germline, CDR1 is SQVTM and CDR2 ANQGSEA. The CDR3 is 14 residues long. With 7 bases removed from V and 1 base from J, the gap between germline ends came to 16 bases. CDR3 sequence: CSAKRTNENTEAFF. DNA for the CDR3: TGCAGCGCCAAAAGGACAAATGAGAACACTGAAGCTTTCTTT. Looking up the rest from reference TRBV29-1 and TRBJ1-1 gives the full variable domain: SAVISQKPSRDICQRGTSLTIQCQVDSQVTMMFWYRQQPGQSLTLIATANQGSEATYESGFVIDKFPISRPNLTFSTLTVSNMSPEDSSIYLCSAKRTNENTEAFFGQGTRLTVV.

In nucleotides, the CDR3 is TGCGCCAGCAGCCAACTCCCGGGCCTAGCGGGCCAAGAGACCCAGTACTTC. This gives the protein CASSQLPGLAGQETQYF. This rearrangement joins TRBV4-1 to TRBJ2-7; 8 positions agree with TRBD2. The J call could be wrong; TRBJ2-5 is a better fit for the DNA end. The germline CDR1 and CDR2 sequences are MGHRA and YSYEKL. This CDR3 region has 17 residues.

V usage is TRBV7-6 and J usage is TRBJ1-1; 8 positions match TRBD1. CDR1 and CDR2 (germline): SGHVS, FNYEAQ. V lost 5 bases to trimming and J lost 1 base; unmatched junction nucleotides: 6. This CDR3 is 15 amino acids long. The DNA of the CDR3 is TGTGCCAGCAGCCCAAGTGGGACAGGGAACACTGAAGCTTTCTTT. It translates to CASSPSGTGNTEAFF.

The V and J genes are TRBV10-3 and TRBJ2-1, with 11 nucleotides matching TRBD2. Germline V gene sequence: CDR1 ENHRY, CDR2 SYGVKD. Germline trimming cut 3 bases from V and 8 bases from J; bases unmatched to any gene: 3. The CDR3 spans 14 residues. CDR3 DNA sequence: TGTGCCATCAGTGAACTAGCGGGGGTCGATGAGCAGTTCTTC. It is translated as CAISELAGVDEQFF.

This clone was picked up a small number of times. The chain joins TRBV28 to TRBJ1-1; D is uncertain. The CDR3 length is 16 residues. Trimming took off 3 bases at V and 1 base at J, with 15 bases between the two ends. Germline V gives CDR1 MDHEN, CDR2 SYDVKM. The CDR3 bases are TGTGCCAGCAGTTTTCCCCTGAGGGCAGCGAACACTGAAGCTTTCTTT. Translated, it gives CASSFPLRAANTEAFF.

The rearrangement joins TRBV4-2 to TRBJ1-4; the D gene is possibly TRBD1 (6 bases). The CDR3 is 15 residues long. V lost 1 base and J 7 bases, leaving 13 bases between the germline ends. CDR1 LGHNA and CDR2 YNFKEQ come from the germline V gene. CDR3 sequence: CASSQVVQGREKLFF. The CDR3 DNA follows: TGTGCCAGCAGCCAAGTAGTACAGGGTCGTGAAAAACTGTTTTTT.

The chain employs TRBV6-5 and TRBJ1-5, with D uncertain. The CDR3 length is 15 residues. Germline V gives CDR1 MNHEY, CDR2 SVGAGI. Trimming removed 0 bases at V and 2 bases at J, with 8 bases between. DNA for the CDR3: TGTGCCAGCAGTTACTCTTGGAGTCGCAATCAGCCCCAGCATTTT. Translation: CASSYSWSRNQPQHF.

This clone was detected a few times. The chain employs TRBV29-1 and TRBJ2-1; TRBD2 matches at 7 bases. V trimming: 8 bases; J trimming: 4 bases; junction bases outside the gene matches: 17. The CDR3 sequence is 16 residues long. From germline, CDR1 is SQVTM and CDR2 ANQGSEA. The CDR3 bases are TGCAGCTTATCCTTTGGGGGGAGGGGAAGATACAATGAGCAGTTCTTC. Its translation: CSLSFGGRGRYNEQFF.